The next 15 T cell receptor beta chains were all read from a single sample in a study of control samples from healthy donors and cancer patients (dated by TCRdb to the early 2020s). Libraries were made using the immunoSEQ multiplex PCR assay. Drawn from immuneACCESS, this table holds only the in-frame rearrangements with V and J called that TCRdb kept. Clones are partly lost; checked studies trace under half to an unresolved V gene and leave the rest unexplained. The sample data list 76,000 or so clones, and 75% to 90% of these were observed just once. Approximately 8.8% of the sample rests with the top ten. The sequenced sample consisted of PBMCs. Receptors were obtained from a woman between 50 and 59 years old with colorectal cancer.

The chain combines TRBV9 with TRBJ1-3; no firm D call. V was clipped by 4 bases and J by 0 bases, with 11 bases between them. The CDR3 extends over 15 amino acids. Germline V gives CDR1 SGDLS, CDR2 YYNGEE. CDR3 residues: CASSLSRSSGNTIYF. The CDR3 region has the DNA TGTGCCAGCAGCCTCTCCCGGAGCTCTGGAAACACCATATATTTT.

This clone was found a few times. The chain couples TRBV2 to TRBJ1-4; no clear D. The V end lost 8 bases, the J end lost 5 bases, and 9 bases lay between the germline ends. Germline V lookup: CDR1 SNHLY, CDR2 FYNNEI. The CDR3 covers 12 residues. CDR3: CASSGVNEKLFF. For the CDR3, the DNA is TGTGCCAGCTCGGGTGTAAATGAAAAACTGTTTTTT.

The chain employs TRBV5-1 and TRBJ1-1; D unresolved. The CDR3 sequence is 15 residues long. Germline loops: CDR1 SGHRS, CDR2 YFSETQ. With 5 bases removed from V and 1 base from J, the gap between germline ends came to 15 bases. The CDR3 nucleotides are TGCGCCAGCAGTTCAGCCCTCGGTGGGAACACTGAAGCTTTCTTT. This sequence encodes CASSSALGGNTEAFF.

The gene calls are TRBV6-1 and TRBJ1-4; D uncertain. The V gene lost 2 bases and the J gene lost 8 bases, with 12 bases spanning the gap. Germline V gene data show CDR1 as MNHNS and CDR2 as SASEGT. CDR3 length equals 14 residues. The DNA for the CDR3 is TGTGCCAGCAGTGAAATTGGGGTAGGAGAAAAACTGTTTTTT. As protein: CASSEIGVGEKLFF.

V is TRBV7-2 and J is TRBJ2-3; 7 positions agree with TRBD1. The V gene's germline CDR1 is SGHTA and CDR2 FQGNSA. CDR3 length: 14 residues. Trimming at V came to 5 bases and at J to 0 bases, leaving 2 bases not matched to a gene. CDR3 DNA sequence: TGTGCCAGCAGCGCGACAGGGAGCACAGATACGCAGTATTTT. Translation gives CASSATGSTDTQYF. Supplemented by reference TRBV7-2 and TRBJ2-3, the full variable domain reads GAGVSQSPSNKVTEKGKDVELRCDPISGHTALYWYRQSLGQGLEFLIYFQGNSAPDKSGLPSDRFSAERTGGSVSTLTIQRTQQEDSAVYLCASSATGSTDTQYFGPGTRLTVL.

This chain uses TRBV6-2 or TRBV6-3 with TRBJ1-3; tentative D call: TRBD1 (5 bases). This CDR3 has 15 amino acids. The V and J ends lost 1 base and 4 bases respectively, with 11 bases between them. CDR1 is MNHEY, CDR2 SVGEGT, per germline. DNA of the CDR3: TGTGCCAGCAGTTACTTGGGGGAAGGAGGAAACACCATATATTTT. It is translated as CASSYLGEGGNTIYF.

The genes are TRBV6-5 and TRBJ2-2; D possibly uses TRBD1 or TRBD2 (5 bases each). The CDR3 contains 15 residues. Germline CDR1 is MNHEY and CDR2 is SVGAGI. V shed 7 bases and J shed 8 bases, with 20 bases lying between them. Here the CDR3 DNA reads TGTGCCAGCACACGGACCGGGACGGGCGGGGGGGAGCTGTTTTTT. It specifies CASTRTGTGGGELFF.

The chain uses TRBV3-1 (or the pseudogene TRBV3-2) and TRBJ2-1; D unresolved. Germline assignment: CDR1 LGHDT and CDR2 YNNKEL (reference sequence). Trimming cost V 2 bases and J 0 bases, with 5 bases left between them. This CDR3 region has 14 residues. The CDR3 is CASSQSRSYNEQFF. The CDR3, as DNA: TGTGCCAGCAGCCAATCCCGCTCCTACAATGAGCAGTTCTTC.

The gene calls are TRBV7-9 and TRBJ1-2; tentative D call: TRBD1 (5 bases). This CDR3 has 14 residues. Trimming pared 7 bases from V and 4 bases from J, leaving 16 bases between. The germline gives CDR1 SEHNR, CDR2 FQNEAQ (reference sequence). The CDR3 sequence: CASTLGRGTYGYTF. The CDR3 DNA is TGTGCCAGCACCCTGGGACGGGGAACCTATGGCTACACCTTC.

This chain links TRBV19 with TRBJ2-1; D perhaps matches TRBD2 (6 bases). Trimming cost V 9 bases and J 0 bases, with 15 bases left between them. Germline V gene sequence: CDR1 LNHDA, CDR2 SQIVND (reference sequence). CDR3 length equals 15 residues. CDR3 bases: TGTGCCAGCTTAGGGCGGGGTGACTCCTACAATGAGCAGTTCTTC. Translation gives CASLGRGDSYNEQFF. Full variable domain (remainder filled in from reference TRBV19 and TRBJ2-1): DGGITQSPKYLFRKEGQNVTLSCEQNLNHDAMYWYRQDPGQGLRLIYYSQIVNDFQKGDIAEGYSVSREKKESFPLTVTSAQKNPTAFYLCASLGRGDSYNEQFFGPGTRLTVL.

The chain carries TRBV28 and TRBJ2-7, with TRBD1 identical over 9 bases. The CDR3 has 18 residues. Germline V gene sequence: CDR1 MDHEN, CDR2 SYDVKM. With V trimmed by 3 bases and J by 3 bases, 15 bases remained unmatched. The CDR3 bases are TGTGCCAGCAGTTTTTCCCCCCAAACCGGGACAGGGTTCTACGAGCAGTACGTC. This translates into CASSFSPQTGTGFYEQYV.

The chain couples TRBV7-2 to TRBJ1-1; D uncertain. With 3 bases removed from V and 5 bases from J, the gap between germline ends came to 7 bases. The CDR3 is made up of 12 amino acids. Germline V gene sequence: CDR1 SGHTA, CDR2 FQGNSA. Here the CDR3 DNA reads TGTGCCAGCAGCTTTGATACGACTGAAGCTTTCTTT. Translation: CASSFDTTEAFF.

The V and J genes are TRBV3-1 (or the pseudogene TRBV3-2) and TRBJ2-1; 13 bases fit TRBD2. This CDR3 contains 17 residues. V dropped 4 bases and J dropped 7; count of bases not matched to a gene: 10. Looked up from germline, CDR1 is LGHDT and CDR2 is YNNKEL (reference sequence). In DNA form, the CDR3 reads TGTGCCAGCAGCCCAGGAACTAGCGGGGGGGCAAGGAATGAGCAGTTCTTC. Translating it yields CASSPGTSGGARNEQFF.

The chain carries TRBV5-1 and TRBJ2-5, with 12 bases identical to TRBD2. The CDR3 runs to 14 residues. V shed 4 bases, J shed 4 bases, and the junction held 2 bases outside the gene matches. CDR1 is SGHRS and CDR2 is YFSETQ in the germline V gene. The CDR3 DNA is TGCGCCAGCAGCCCTAGCGGGGGGGCAGAGACCCAGTACTTC. Its translation: CASSPSGGAETQYF.

The chain is built from TRBV2 and TRBJ2-1; 10 bases line up with TRBD2. The CDR3 sequence is 16 residues long. The V gene's germline CDR1 is SNHLY and CDR2 FYNNEI. With V trimmed by 7 bases and J by 10 bases, 16 bases remained unmatched. The CDR3 nucleotides are TGTGCCAGCATAGGGCTAGCGGGGGAGCCGCCCTCGGAGCAGTTCTTC. Translating gives CASIGLAGEPPSEQFF.